The entry below gives a single TCR beta chain sequence along with its context. Antigen specificity is unknown. Here immunoSEQ multiplex PCR was the method, and the copy in TCRdb shows in-frame clones only, minus some. Here the sample spans some 70,000 clones, approximately 96% being singletons. Germline V gene lookup returns CDR1 SGDLS and CDR2 YYNGEE. V dropped 3 bases and J dropped 5; count of bases not matched to a gene: 5. The CDR3 contains 15 residues. This sample was included in a study of cytomegalovirus exposure and HLA in healthy donors. General study results and limits: Investigators reported 150 to 200 TCR beta chains as tied to cytomegalovirus.

The TCR sequence derives from a man between 18 and 35 years old in good health and CMV-seronegative. This chain joins TRBV9 and TRBJ2-2; 9 bases agree with TRBD1. What was sequenced was PBMCs. DNA of the CDR3: TGTGCCAGCAGCGGTACAGGGGGCCGTACCGGGGAGCTGTTTTTT. Its protein product is CASSGTGGRTGELFF.